A single sample is the source of the 10 T cell receptor beta chains below, sequenced in a study of tumor and adjacent non-tumor tissue in lung cancer. The library came from three nested PCR rounds adapted from ARM-PCR protocols. MiXCR, applied by TCRdb to the multiplex PCR reads, yields one record per CDR3 protein. The sample yields roughly 81,000 distinct CDR3 sequences, approximately 57% seen once. No cell sorting was done before RNA was extracted from the tissue. The sample comprised lung tumor tissue. All receptors come from an older man with non-small cell lung cancer.

This clonotype was detected many times. V usage is TRBV29-1 and J usage is TRBJ2-6; 7 positions match TRBD1. After removal of 4 bases from V and 3 bases from J, the junction contained 3 bases not matched to a gene. CDR3 length equals 14 residues. Germline V lookup: CDR1 SQVTM, CDR2 ANQGSEA. Here the CDR3 reads CSVADRVGANVLTF. CDR3 DNA sequence: TGCAGCGTTGCTGACAGGGTTGGGGCCAACGTCCTGACTTTC.

This clonotype has ten or more counts. The junction shows a germline mismatch at one end, possibly a read error. This chain links TRBV11-1 with TRBJ2-7, with no clear D. The CDR3 is 14 residues long. Germline CDR1 is SGHAT and CDR2 is FQDESV (reference sequence). The chain's CDR3 is CAGSLQLRTYEQYF. The CDR3 DNA is TGTGCCGGCAGCTTACAGCTTCGTACCTACGAGCAGTACTTC.

In regard to this clonotype: Since the CDR3 does not end with the conserved phenylalanine or tryptophan, this likely comes from a read error. The DNA is left out, because the CDR3 cannot be placed on it with certainty; the CDR3 is given as TCRdb lists it. The rearrangement joins TRBV4-1 to TRBJ1-5. The CDR3 region is 16 residues in length, termini included. The germline V gene encodes CDR1 MGHRA and CDR2 YSYEKL. Here the CDR3 reads CASSQRGLINDQPLHS.

Turning to this clonotype: A read error may be the cause here, since a much bigger clone is one base away. V gene TRBV6-5 combines with J gene TRBJ2-7, with TRBD1 matching over 7 bases. Losses at the gene ends were 2 bases for V and 7 bases for J; bases not matched to a gene: 8. Germline loops: CDR1 MNHEY, CDR2 SVGAGI. The CDR3 consists of 14 residues. This CDR3 reads CASSYTRGLSEQYF. DNA of the CDR3: TGTGCCAGCAGTTACACCAGGGGGTTATCTGAGCAGTACTTC.

A word on this clonotype: This may be a read error: a much more frequent sequence differs by one nucleotide. This sequence joins TRBV6-5 and TRBJ2-3, with 9 positions matching TRBD1. Germline V gene lookup returns CDR1 MNHEY and CDR2 SVGAGI. This CDR3 has 16 amino acids. CDR3 amino acids: CANSQSGTGSTDTQYF. The DNA for the CDR3 is TGTGCCAACAGTCAGTCCGGGACAGGGAGCACAGATACGCAGTATTTT.

In regard to this clonotype: The junction differs from germline at one of its ends, possibly a read error. The V and J genes are TRBV4-2 and TRBJ1-5; D may be TRBD1 (6 bases). Germline loops: CDR1 LGHNA, CDR2 YNFKEQ. This CDR3 comprises 18 residues. For the CDR3, the DNA is TGTGCCAGCAGCCACGGGAGGATGCAGGGGTTGAGCAATCAGCCCCGGCATTTT. It is translated as CASSHGRMQGLSNQPRHF.

This clonotype was counted at least ten times. The CDR3 bases are TGTGCCAGCAGACCTCCAAAGAACACTGAAGCTTTCTTT. Protein product: CASRPPKNTEAFF. The chain carries TRBV6-1 and TRBJ1-1; no clear D. The CDR3 spans 13 residues. V lost 6 bases, J lost 1 base, and 9 bases lay in between. The germline V gene has CDR1 MNHNS and CDR2 SASEGT.

The rearrangement links TRBV11-3 to TRBJ1-1; D is perhaps TRBD1 (6 bases). The germline CDR1 and CDR2 sequences are SGHNT and YENEEA. The germline V and J ends were trimmed by 5 bases and 4 bases, with 20 bases remaining between them. This CDR3 region has 16 residues. This chain's CDR3 is CASSRSGTNISTEAFF. CDR3 in DNA: TGTGCCAGCAGCAGGAGCGGGACAAATATAAGCACTGAAGCTTTCTTT.

Points on this clonotype: Mismatch with germline at one junction end may stem from a read error. The rearrangement joins TRBV6-5 to TRBJ2-2; D possibly corresponds to TRBD1 (8 bases). Germline loops: CDR1 MNHEY, CDR2 SVGAGI. The CDR3 contains 17 residues. CDR3 nucleotide sequence: TGTGCCAGAAGTTACTCGGGACGGGGGGCCGAGACAGGGGAGCTGTTTTTC. Its protein product is CARSYSGRGAETGELFF.

Points on this clonotype: One junction end disagrees with the germline gene, perhaps due to a read error. The chain uses TRBV29-1 and TRBJ2-1, with TRBD2 matching 8 bases. CDR1 and CDR2 (germline): SQVTM, ANQGSEA. CDR3 size: 13 residues. The CDR3 loop is CSVDKRGSYNERF. For the CDR3, the DNA is TGCAGCGTTGACAAGCGGGGGTCCTACAATGAGCGGTTC.